This T cell receptor (beta chain) came from a study of T cells in Graves' hyperthyroidism and ophthalmopathy. This clonotype was seen at least ten times. Its target is unknown. Using RNA transcripts as the source, TCR beta CDR3 regions were amplified. Using the HTBI primer set, a first-round RT-PCR was run on the TCR CDR3. Via MiXCR, TCRdb re-called the multiplex PCR reads, giving one row per CDR3 protein. The repertoire holds about 640,000 distinct CDR3 sequences, roughly 20% seen once, with 30% to 40% in the top ten. Findings and limits, study-wide: Most clonotypes expanded in the thyroid (above 0.001) were also present in blood.

The J segment lost 2 bases and the V segment lost 2 bases, leaving 8 bases of the junction unmatched. This CDR3 is 17 amino acids long. Germline lookup yields CDR1 DFQATT and CDR2 SNEGSKA (reference sequence). Individuals with ophthalmopathy presented a Clinical Activity Score of at least 3, a NOSPECS grade of at least 4 and a duration under 3 months. Clinical symptoms, serum thyroxine and TRAb, thyroid ultrasound and orbital computed tomography together formed the diagnostic basis. The sequenced sample consisted of blood. This TCR was recovered from a man aged 25-45 years with Graves' ophthalmopathy. This chain uses TRBV20-1 with TRBJ2-5; 13 nucleotides line up with TRBD2. The CDR3 nucleotides are TGCAGTGCTAGATGGACTAGCGGGAGCCATATTCAAGAGACCCAGTACTTC. Protein sequence: CSARWTSGSHIQETQYF.